The sequence of this T cell receptor beta chain was determined in a study of T cells after yellow fever vaccination. The CDR3 is 11 residues long. After removal of 6 bases from V and 6 bases from J, the junction contained 4 bases not matched to a gene. CDR1 and CDR2 from the germline V gene are DFQATT and SNEGSKA (reference sequence). Study outcomes and limitations: Detected again after the booster were most primary-vaccination clones, at 95% to 98% CD4 and approximately 90% CD8.

A word on this clonotype: Its antigen remains unknown.

Via MiXCR, TCRdb re-called the 5' RACE reads, giving one row per CDR3 protein. The sample has around 600,000 distinct CDR3 sequences, around an eighth seen once; the top ten hold about 15%. The TCR was taken from a man aged 25 to 45 who received the YFV17D yellow fever vaccine. The chain employs TRBV20-1 and TRBJ2-5, with 7 bases identical to TRBD1. Sequences were derived from PBMCs, sampled on the day of the yellow fever booster vaccination. The CDR3 spells CSAWDRKTQYF. The CDR3 nucleotides are TGCAGTGCATGGGACAGAAAGACCCAGTACTTC.